These T cell receptor beta chains were read from a single sample in a study of human T cells and chemical hapten exposure. TCRdb reprocessed the RACE reads with MiXCR, giving one entry per CDR3 protein. The sample shows about 96,000 distinct CDR3 sequences, about 9.6% of them seen only once. The specimen was whole blood, collected in connection with sensitization to the hapten diphenylcyclopropenone (DPC). Receptors were obtained from a woman aged 40-49 years with alopecia areata. Some clones in this sample may be carry-over from other donors' samples. Both conserved end residues are part of each CDR3. Each record gives: J gene, clone size, V gene, D gene, CDR3 protein, CDR3 DNA. The D gene is left open where the match is weak. A clone size is listed for some rows: how often the clone was seen (once, few, many), or a class if it is expanded.

j_gene: TRBJ2-1; abundance: many; v_gene: TRBV4-2; d_gene: .; CDR3aa: CASSQEGGASSYNEQFF; CDR3nt: TGTGCCAGCAGCCAAGAGGGCGGGGCAAGCTCCTACAATGAGCAGTTCTTC
j_gene: TRBJ1-5; abundance: many; v_gene: TRBV19; d_gene: TRBD1; CDR3aa: CASSQGAMSNQPQHF; CDR3nt: TGTGCCAGCTCCCAGGGGGCGATGAGCAATCAGCCCCAGCATTTT
j_gene: TRBJ2-1; abundance: many; v_gene: TRBV4-1; d_gene: TRBD1; CDR3aa: CASSPRDRERGEQFF; CDR3nt: TGCGCCAGCAGCCCCCGGGACAGGGAAAGGGGTGAGCAGTTCTTC
j_gene: TRBJ2-2; abundance: many; v_gene: TRBV4-3; d_gene: .; CDR3aa: CASSQDLNRANTGELFF; CDR3nt: TGCGCCAGCAGCCAAGATTTAAACAGAGCGAACACCGGGGAGCTGTTTTTT
j_gene: TRBJ2-7; abundance: .; v_gene: TRBV4-2; d_gene: .; CDR3aa: CASSLDTRREQYF; CDR3nt: TGTGCCAGCAGCCTCGACACCCGTCGGGAGCAGTACTTC
j_gene: TRBJ2-1; abundance: many; v_gene: TRBV7-9; d_gene: TRBD1; CDR3aa: CASSSEDRGPNEQFF; CDR3nt: TGTGCCAGCAGCTCCGAGGACAGGGGTCCCAATGAGCAGTTCTTC
j_gene: TRBJ1-5; abundance: many; v_gene: TRBV7-8; d_gene: .; CDR3aa: CASSLTLLLGDQPQHF; CDR3nt: TGTGCCAGCAGCCTTACACTGCTCCTCGGCGATCAGCCCCAGCATTTT
j_gene: TRBJ2-1; abundance: many; v_gene: TRBV30; d_gene: .; CDR3aa: CAWERTYNEQFF; CDR3nt: TGTGCCTGGGAGCGCACGTACAATGAGCAGTTCTTC
j_gene: TRBJ2-7; abundance: many; v_gene: TRBV21-1; d_gene: .; CDR3aa: CASMYSGLGYEQYF; CDR3nt: TGTGCCAGCATGTATAGCGGTCTTGGCTACGAGCAGTACTTC
j_gene: TRBJ2-3; abundance: few; v_gene: TRBV5-4; d_gene: .; CDR3aa: CASSSGGQVVPDTQYF; CDR3nt: TGTGCCAGCAGCTCGGGGGGACAGGTGGTCCCAGATACGCAGTATTTT
j_gene: TRBJ2-5; abundance: many; v_gene: TRBV19; d_gene: .; CDR3aa: CASRLTVRETQYF; CDR3nt: TGTGCCAGCCGCTTGACAGTCCGGGAGACCCAGTACTTC
j_gene: TRBJ1-1; abundance: once; v_gene: TRBV12-3/TRBV12-4; d_gene: .; CDR3aa: CASSWDPGTEAFF; CDR3nt: TGCGCCAGCAGCTGGGACCCGGGGACTGAAGCTTTCTTT
j_gene: TRBJ2-1; abundance: many; v_gene: TRBV28; d_gene: TRBD2; CDR3aa: CASSLGTRTYNEQFF; CDR3nt: TGTGCCAGCAGTTTAGGGACTAGGACATACAATGAGCAGTTCTTC
j_gene: TRBJ2-7; abundance: few; v_gene: TRBV28; d_gene: .; CDR3aa: CASSLLSYEQYF; CDR3nt: TGTGCCAGCAGTTTATTGAGCTACGAGCAGTACTTC
j_gene: TRBJ2-1; abundance: few; v_gene: TRBV12-3/TRBV12-4; d_gene: .; CDR3aa: CASGQGRLLAASYNEQFF; CDR3nt: TGTGCCAGCGGACAGGGTCGTCTACTAGCGGCCTCCTACAATGAGCAGTTCTTC
j_gene: TRBJ2-1; abundance: many; v_gene: TRBV19; d_gene: .; CDR3aa: CASSLISDRLYNEQFF; CDR3nt: TGTGCCAGTAGTCTTATCAGCGACCGCCTATACAATGAGCAGTTCTTC
j_gene: TRBJ1-1; abundance: many; v_gene: TRBV29-1; d_gene: .; CDR3aa: CSGMVVGTEAFF; CDR3nt: TGCAGCGGGATGGTTGTCGGAACTGAAGCTTTCTTT
j_gene: TRBJ2-1; abundance: .; v_gene: TRBV7-9; d_gene: TRBD2; CDR3aa: CASSSQALSGLGEQFF; CDR3nt: TGTGCCAGCAGCTCCCAGGCTCTTAGCGGGCTGGGGGAGCAGTTCTTC
j_gene: TRBJ1-1; abundance: .; v_gene: TRBV5-1; d_gene: .; CDR3aa: CASSNRLSGTNTEAFF; CDR3nt: TGCGCCAGCAGCAACAGGTTGTCAGGGACGAACACTGAAGCTTTCTTT
j_gene: TRBJ2-5; abundance: .; v_gene: TRBV20-1; d_gene: .; CDR3aa: CSANGLEQETQYF; CDR3nt: TGCAGTGCAAATGGTCTAGAACAAGAGACCCAGTACTTC
j_gene: TRBJ2-3; abundance: .; v_gene: TRBV13; d_gene: .; CDR3aa: CASSTIWQGGTDTQYF; CDR3nt: TGTGCCAGCTCTACCATTTGGCAGGGCGGAACAGATACGCAGTATTTT
j_gene: TRBJ2-1; abundance: .; v_gene: TRBV4-2; d_gene: .; CDR3aa: CASSQERDYNEQFF; CDR3nt: TGTGCCAGCAGCCAAGAGAGGGACTACAATGAGCAGTTCTTC
j_gene: TRBJ2-3; abundance: many; v_gene: TRBV5-1; d_gene: .; CDR3aa: CASSFPGEDTQYF; CDR3nt: TGCGCCAGCAGCTTCCCCGGGGAGGATACGCAGTATTTT
j_gene: TRBJ1-1; abundance: .; v_gene: TRBV12-3/TRBV12-4; d_gene: .; CDR3aa: CASSLEGHTEAFF; CDR3nt: TGTGCCAGCAGTTTAGAAGGTCACACTGAAGCTTTCTTT
j_gene: TRBJ2-1; abundance: many; v_gene: TRBV5-4; d_gene: .; CDR3aa: CASSSTGLSNEQFF; CDR3nt: TGTGCCAGCAGCTCAACAGGGTTGAGCAATGAGCAGTTCTTC
j_gene: TRBJ1-1; abundance: once; v_gene: TRBV30; d_gene: .; CDR3aa: CAWSDGTTTEAFF; CDR3nt: TGTGCCTGGAGTGACGGGACGACCACTGAAGCTTTCTTT